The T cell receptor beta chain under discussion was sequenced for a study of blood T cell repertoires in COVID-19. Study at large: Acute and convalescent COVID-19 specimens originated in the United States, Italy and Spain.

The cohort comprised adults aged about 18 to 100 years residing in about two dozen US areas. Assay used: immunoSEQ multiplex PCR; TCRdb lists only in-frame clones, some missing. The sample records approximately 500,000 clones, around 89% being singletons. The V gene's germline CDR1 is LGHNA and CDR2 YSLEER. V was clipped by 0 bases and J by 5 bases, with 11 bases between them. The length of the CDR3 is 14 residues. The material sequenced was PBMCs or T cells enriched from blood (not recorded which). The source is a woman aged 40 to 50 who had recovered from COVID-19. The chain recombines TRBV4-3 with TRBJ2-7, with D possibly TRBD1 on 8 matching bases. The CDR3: CASSQDTGGDEQYF. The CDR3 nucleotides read TGCGCCAGCAGCCAAGATACAGGGGGGGACGAGCAGTACTTC.